Presented here are 20 T cell receptor beta chains from one specimen sequenced in a study of blood T cells in healthy people across ages. Through a sample-barcoded 5' primer and a J-beta primer mix, a second PCR was run for roughly 6 to 12 cycles. TCRdb used MiXCR to reprocess the 5' RACE reads, holding one entry per CDR3 protein. The table includes about 1,400,000 distinct CDR3 sequences, about 43% detected once. Specimen: blood. The receptors here all came from a woman under 30 in good health.

This clonotype was observed a few times. The gene calls are TRBV20-1 and TRBJ2-1; possible D gene TRBD1, 5 bases. The germline V gene encodes CDR1 DFQATT and CDR2 SNEGSKA (reference sequence). The V gene lost 0 bases and the J gene lost 2 bases, with 17 bases spanning the gap. The CDR3 length is 17 residues. The CDR3 loop is CSARDPELGQTYNEQFF. In nucleotides, the CDR3 is TGCAGTGCTAGAGATCCAGAGTTGGGGCAAACCTACAATGAGCAGTTCTTC.

The gene calls are TRBV3-1 and TRBJ1-1; D might be TRBD1 (6 bases). Trimming took off 6 bases at V and 0 bases at J, with 14 bases between the two ends. This CDR3 spans 15 amino acids. CDR1 and CDR2 (germline): LGHDT, YNNKEL (reference sequence). The CDR3 bases are TGTGCCAGCAGACCGGGACAACTTATGAACACTGAAGCTTTCTTT. Translation gives CASRPGQLMNTEAFF.

This clonotype was observed a handful of times. The V call is TRBV27, the J call TRBJ1-1, with a weak D call TRBD1 (5 bases). The CDR3 sequence is 15 residues long. Trimming cost V 0 bases and J 4 bases, with 12 bases left between them. Per germline, CDR1 MNHEY and CDR2 SMNVEV (reference sequence). CDR3: CASSLSGTGSTEAFF. CDR3 sequence (DNA): TGTGCCAGCAGTTTATCAGGGACTGGGAGCACTGAAGCTTTCTTT.

This clonotype was found a few times. V and J are TRBV7-8 and TRBJ2-6; 7 bases agree with TRBD1. J lost 4 bases, V lost 5 bases, and 5 bases had no gene match. The CDR3 sequence is 15 residues long. CDR1 and CDR2 from the germline V gene are SGHVS and FQNEAQ. The CDR3 spells CASSRRGPGANVLTF. The CDR3 DNA reads TGTGCCAGCAGCCGTAGGGGGCCCGGGGCCAACGTCCTGACTTTC.

This clonotype was seen repeatedly, ten times or more. The V call is TRBV4-2, the J call TRBJ2-6; no reliable D call. V lost 0 bases and J 1 base, leaving 4 bases between the germline ends. CDR1 is LGHNA, CDR2 YNFKEQ, per germline. The CDR3 is made up of 15 amino acids. DNA for the CDR3: TGTGCCAGCAGCCAAGACGGGTCTGGGGCCAACGTCCTGACTTTC. Its translation is CASSQDGSGANVLTF.

The chain has TRBV18 and TRBJ2-2, with 11 bases lining up with TRBD2. CDR1 is KGHSH, CDR2 LQKENI, per germline. V shed 1 base, J shed 0 bases, and the junction held 1 base outside the gene matches. The CDR3 covers 17 residues. CDR3 loop: CASSPLAGGPNTGELFF. The CDR3 bases are TGTGCCAGCTCACCACTAGCGGGAGGGCCGAACACCGGGGAGCTGTTTTTT.

V is TRBV20-1 and J is TRBJ2-7; possibly TRBD1 for D (5 bases). This CDR3 region has 14 residues. Germline CDR1 is DFQATT and CDR2 is SNEGSKA (reference sequence). With 6 bases removed from V and 3 bases from J, the gap between germline ends came to 18 bases. Written as DNA, the CDR3 is TGCAGTGCCAGCCCGGACGACAGTTACTACGAGCAGTACTTC. Translated: CSASPDDSYYEQYF.

The V and J genes are TRBV9 and TRBJ1-2; unclear D gene. Trimming took off 1 base at V and 0 bases at J, with 10 bases between the two ends. Per germline, CDR1 SGDLS and CDR2 YYNGEE. CDR3 size: 15 residues. CDR3: CASSVSIGTNYGYTF. CDR3 bases: TGTGCCAGCAGCGTATCGATAGGAACTAACTATGGCTACACCTTC.

This rearrangement joins TRBV20-1 to TRBJ2-3, with TRBD1 as a possible D gene (5 bases). The CDR3 spans 12 residues. Trimming cost V 6 bases and J 10 bases, with 17 bases left between them. In germline, CDR1 is DFQATT, CDR2 SNEGSKA (reference sequence). CDR3 coding DNA: TGCAGTGCCTCTCCAGGGCTAGAGGCGCAGTATTTT. This gives the protein CSASPGLEAQYF.

The chain carries TRBV4-1 and TRBJ1-4; D not certain. CDR3 length: 14 residues. CDR1 is MGHRA and CDR2 is YSYEKL in the germline V gene. V lost 4 bases and J lost 5, with 11 bases in between. The CDR3, as DNA: TGCGCCAGCAGCCCCGACACCGGGAATGAAAAACTGTTTTTT. It codes for CASSPDTGNEKLFF.

Details on this clonotype: A junction end diverges from the germline sequence, so it may reflect a read error. V gene TRBV20-1 combines with J gene TRBJ2-3; TRBD2 is a possible D gene (6 bases). Germline CDR1 and CDR2: DFQATT and SNEGSKA (reference sequence). This CDR3 has 16 residues. This chain's CDR3 is CSATHKSGLSTDAQYF. Written as DNA, the CDR3 is TGCAGTGCTACGCACAAGTCGGGACTCAGCACAGATGCGCAGTATTTT.

V usage is TRBV20-1 and J usage is TRBJ1-5; the match to TRBD1 covers 8 bases. From germline, CDR1 is DFQATT and CDR2 SNEGSKA (reference sequence). V was clipped by 5 bases and J by 6 bases; unmatched bases: 9. The CDR3 is 14 residues long. The CDR3 loop is CSAEDRGRGQPQHF. The CDR3 nucleotides are TGCAGTGCTGAAGACAGGGGAAGGGGTCAGCCCCAGCATTTT.

The sample holds a few counts of this clonotype. The chain couples TRBV3-1 to TRBJ2-3; 7 bases align to TRBD2. Germline-derived CDR1 and CDR2 are LGHDT and YNNKEL (reference sequence). This CDR3 spans 16 amino acids. Trimming cost V 0 bases and J 6 bases; bases outside gene matches: 9. The CDR3 coding sequence is TGTGCCAGCAGCCAAGATTACTCTAGCGGTGTGGATACGCAGTATTTT. Its protein product is CASSQDYSSGVDTQYF.

This clonotype was observed a handful of times. The chain combines TRBV3-1 with TRBJ1-2; unclear D gene. Germline V lookup: CDR1 LGHDT, CDR2 YNNKEL (reference sequence). V lost 3 bases, J lost 0 bases, and 8 bases lay in between. This CDR3 spans 14 amino acids. The CDR3 is CASSHRTANYGYTF. CDR3 bases: TGTGCCAGCAGCCACAGGACCGCTAACTATGGCTACACCTTC.

The chain is built from TRBV29-1 and TRBJ2-1; TRBD1 matches at 11 bases. This CDR3 has 14 residues. J gave up 3 bases and V 7 bases, and 5 bases lay outside the gene matches. CDR1 and CDR2 (germline): SQVTM, ANQGSEA. In DNA form, the CDR3 reads TGCAGCGGGACAGGGGGCAACGACTACAATGAGCAGTTCTTC. As protein: CSGTGGNDYNEQFF.

The chain couples TRBV28 to TRBJ1-2; D unclear. Germline loops: CDR1 MDHEN, CDR2 SYDVKM. There are 12 residues in the CDR3. V gave up 3 bases and J gave up 7 bases, with 9 bases separating them. The CDR3 here is CASSFLVGGYTF. The CDR3 DNA reads as TGTGCCAGCAGTTTTTTAGTGGGTGGCTACACCTTC.

The chain recombines TRBV24-1 with TRBJ2-5, with 9 bases aligning to TRBD2. V lost 3 bases to trimming and J lost 2 bases; unmatched junction nucleotides: 12. The CDR3 loop spans 18 amino acids. Germline loops: CDR1 KGHDR, CDR2 SFDVKD. The CDR3 is CATSDPRGTSRLQETQYF. Written as DNA, the CDR3 is TGTGCCACCAGTGATCCGCGAGGGACTAGCAGACTTCAAGAGACCCAGTACTTC.

This chain joins TRBV7-8 and TRBJ2-6; D unresolved. The V gene's germline CDR1 is SGHVS and CDR2 FQNEAQ. V shed 5 bases and J shed 0 bases, with 11 bases lying between them. The length of the CDR3 is 16 residues. The CDR3 sequence is CASSPFTASGANVLTF. The CDR3 DNA is TGTGCCAGCAGCCCCTTCACAGCCTCTGGGGCCAACGTCCTGACTTTC.

This clonotype was found a few times. This chain links TRBV11-2 with TRBJ2-6, with D tentatively TRBD1 (6 bases). V shed 4 bases and J shed 0 bases, with 19 bases lying between them. This CDR3 region has 19 residues. Per the germline V gene, CDR1 is SGHAT and CDR2 is FQNNGV. The CDR3 bases are TGTGCCAGCAGCTCTCCATTCCGGGACACCCACTCTGGGGCCAACGTCCTGACTTTC. This sequence encodes CASSSPFRDTHSGANVLTF.

The V and J genes are TRBV18 and TRBJ2-7; D not resolved. The germline V gene encodes CDR1 KGHSH and CDR2 LQKENI. V was shortened by 2 bases and J by 8 bases, with 13 bases between the two germline ends. The CDR3 sequence is 13 residues long. CDR3 sequence reads: CASSPEMSTQQYF. The DNA of the CDR3 is TGTGCCAGCTCACCAGAGATGTCTACGCAGCAGTACTTC.